These 32 T cell receptor beta chains were all obtained from the same sample, sequenced in a study of response to subunit inactivated influenza vaccine. TCRdb reprocessed the RT-PCR reads via MiXCR and lists one record per CDR3 protein. In the table there are roughly 500,000 distinct CDR3 sequences, about 25% of which are singletons. The sequenced sample was CD4+ T cells sorted from PBMCs, obtained more than 4 days after vaccination. The receptor source for this set is a man aged 50 to 59 who received an inactivated influenza vaccine.

This clonotype was counted a few times. The rearrangement uses TRBV4-2 and TRBJ1-2; D perhaps matches TRBD1 (6 bases). Germline V gene sequence: CDR1 LGHNA, CDR2 YNFKEQ. CDR3 length: 15 amino acids. Trimming took 4 bases from V and 8 from J, leaving 20 bases between them. The CDR3 spells CASSRPTQGEGGYTF. The CDR3 nucleotides are TGTGCCAGCAGCCGACCGACACAGGGAGAGGGGGGCTACACCTTC.

The CDR3 DNA follows: TGTGCCAGCAGCCAAGATCTCTACTCTGGAAACACCATATATTTT. Amino acids: CASSQDLYSGNTIYF. The V and J genes are TRBV4-2 and TRBJ1-3, with D unclear. The V gene lost 0 bases and the J gene lost 0 bases, with 6 bases spanning the gap. Germline loops: CDR1 LGHNA, CDR2 YNFKEQ. The CDR3 sequence is 15 residues long.

There are a few counts of this clonotype. The chain uses TRBV20-1 and TRBJ2-5; TRBD2 agrees at 7 bases. This CDR3 has 14 residues. Germline V gene data show CDR1 as DFQATT and CDR2 as SNEGSKA (reference sequence). V lost 5 bases, J lost 4 bases, and 10 bases stayed unmatched. The CDR3 coding sequence is TGCAGTGCTCCTGGACTAGGCGTGGTAGAGACCCAGTACTTC. Translated, it gives CSAPGLGVVETQYF.

This clonotype was detected a few times. The rearrangement links TRBV7-2 to TRBJ1-6, with 8 bases identical to TRBD1. The germline V gene has CDR1 SGHTA and CDR2 FQGNSA. The CDR3 totals 15 residues. V lost 5 bases to trimming and J lost 7 bases; unmatched junction nucleotides: 7. CDR3 amino acids: CASSPNWTGNSPLHF. In DNA form, the CDR3 reads TGTGCCAGCAGCCCCAATTGGACAGGGAATTCACCCCTCCACTTT.

In its sample, this clonotype was seen a few times. The chain has TRBV29-1 and TRBJ2-5, with D uncertain. The germline V and J ends were trimmed by 6 bases and 5 bases, with 19 bases remaining between them. The germline V gene has CDR1 SQVTM and CDR2 ANQGSEA. This CDR3 has 14 residues. The CDR3 coding sequence is TGCAGCGTCCGGAGACTCGGCCCGAGTGAGACCCAGTACTTC. Its translation: CSVRRLGPSETQYF.

This clonotype showed up just a few times. The chain couples TRBV12-3 or TRBV12-4 to TRBJ2-7; possibly TRBD2 for D (6 bases). The CDR3 sequence is 14 residues long. V was clipped by 10 bases and J by 1 base, with 17 bases between them. The CDR3 coding sequence is TGTGCCACCCGACGGGCAGGGACTTCCTACGAGCAGTACTTC. As protein: CATRRAGTSYEQYF.

This clonotype was detected a few times. CDR3 sequence: CSWQGGGELFF. As DNA, the CDR3 is TGCAGTTGGCAGGGAGGCGGGGAGCTGTTTTTT. The chain recombines TRBV20-1 with TRBJ2-2, with D possibly TRBD2 on 6 matching bases. Per the germline V gene, CDR1 is DFQATT and CDR2 is SNEGSKA (reference sequence). The CDR3 contains 11 residues. With 8 bases removed from V and 7 bases from J, the gap between germline ends came to 11 bases.

The table lists this clonotype with a few counts. J is TRBJ2-7 and V is TRBV12-3 or TRBV12-4; D not resolved. There are 12 residues in the CDR3. Trimming removed 6 bases at V and 6 bases at J, with 12 bases between. As DNA, the CDR3 is TGTGCCAGCAGGCGAGGTGTCAGCGAGCAGTACTTC. Translated: CASRRGVSEQYF.

The chain links TRBV4-2 to TRBJ2-1; 7 bases match TRBD2. With V trimmed by 0 bases and J by 0 bases, 8 bases remained unmatched. Germline V gene lookup returns CDR1 LGHNA and CDR2 YNFKEQ. The CDR3 is 18 residues long. The chain's CDR3 is CASSQESGGGASYNEQFF. CDR3 nucleotide sequence: TGTGCCAGCAGCCAAGAGTCGGGAGGCGGGGCCTCCTACAATGAGCAGTTCTTC.

This chain joins TRBV7-9 and TRBJ1-6; possibly TRBD1 for D (6 bases). CDR1 is SEHNR and CDR2 is FQNEAQ in the germline V gene (reference sequence). This CDR3 has 13 amino acids. Trimming took off 4 bases at V and 7 bases at J, with 8 bases between the two ends. CDR3 DNA sequence: TGTGCCAGCAGCTCCACAGGGAATTCACCCCTCCACTTT. The encoded protein is CASSSTGNSPLHF.

The gene calls are TRBV7-3 and TRBJ2-1; unclear D gene. This CDR3 is 14 amino acids long. Between the trimmed V and J ends, which lost 1 base and 8 bases, there was a span of 12 bases. In germline, CDR1 is SGHTA, CDR2 FQGTGA. In DNA, the CDR3 is TGTGCCAGCAGCTTAAGAAACGGCCTCTATGAGCAGTTCTTC. Encoded protein: CASSLRNGLYEQFF.

There are a few counts of this clonotype. The chain couples TRBV12-3 or TRBV12-4 to TRBJ1-1; D not certain. V lost 6 bases to trimming and J lost 4 bases, with 9 bases between them. The CDR3 runs to 12 residues. CDR3 amino acids: CASRFPGTEAFF. The CDR3 nucleotides are TGTGCCAGCAGGTTCCCGGGCACTGAAGCTTTCTTT.

This clonotype was counted a few times. The chain links TRBV5-1 to TRBJ2-2; D assignment may be TRBD1 or TRBD2 (5 bases each). The germline CDR1 and CDR2 sequences are SGHRS and YFSETQ. V gave up 6 bases and J gave up 6 bases, with 24 bases separating them. This CDR3 has 17 amino acids. The CDR3 is CASTKHGTEGIPGELFF. In DNA form, the CDR3 reads TGCGCCAGCACTAAGCATGGCACCGAGGGGATCCCCGGGGAGCTGTTTTTT.

This clonotype was recorded a few times. V and J are TRBV20-1 and TRBJ1-4; D gene ambiguous. The V and J ends lost 3 bases and 3 bases respectively, with 11 bases between them. The CDR3 is 14 amino acids. Per germline, CDR1 DFQATT and CDR2 SNEGSKA (reference sequence). The CDR3: CSASGAGANEKLFF. The CDR3 coding sequence is TGCAGTGCTAGTGGTGCAGGAGCTAATGAAAAACTGTTTTTT.

The genes are TRBV11-2 and TRBJ2-1; 14 bases align to TRBD2. This CDR3 has 16 residues. Unmatched junction bases numbered 4, after V lost 5 bases and J lost 4 bases. CDR1 and CDR2 from the germline V gene are SGHAT and FQNNGV. CDR3 amino acids: CASSRTSGRTYNEQFF. The CDR3 nucleotides read TGTGCCAGCAGCCGGACTAGCGGGAGGACTTACAATGAGCAGTTCTTC.

The rearrangement uses TRBV20-1 and TRBJ1-1, with D hard to call. CDR3 length: 13 amino acids. Trimming left V 0 bases short and J 1 base short, with 6 bases between. Per germline, CDR1 DFQATT and CDR2 SNEGSKA (reference sequence). The CDR3 loop is CSARDAGNTEAFF. In nucleotides, the CDR3 is TGCAGTGCTAGAGATGCGGGGAACACTGAAGCTTTCTTT.

The CDR3, as DNA: TGTGCCAGCAGTTACGGGGCGGGGGTGGAGACTGAAGCTTTCTTT. It encodes CASSYGAGVETEAFF. The J gene is TRBJ1-1, the V gene TRBV6-5, with D perhaps matching TRBD1 (5 bases). CDR3 length equals 15 residues. CDR1 and CDR2 from the germline V gene are MNHEY and SVGAGI. The V gene lost 2 bases and the J gene lost 5 bases, with 15 bases spanning the gap.

The chain has TRBV10-3 and TRBJ2-5; 11 bases are a match to TRBD1. Germline V gene lookup returns CDR1 ENHRY and CDR2 SYGVKD. CDR3 size: 15 residues. V was pared by 5 bases and J by 4 bases, with 6 bases of the junction left unmatched. The CDR3 bases are TGTGCCATCAGTCTCGGGACAGGGGGACGAGAGACCCAGTACTTC. This codes for CAISLGTGGRETQYF.

Written as DNA, the CDR3 is TGCGCCAGCAGCTTGGCAGGGGGCTGGACAGATACGCAGTATTTT. This codes for CASSLAGGWTDTQYF. This chain connects TRBV5-1 to TRBJ2-3; 8 bases are shared with TRBD1. CDR1 SGHRS and CDR2 YFSETQ come from the germline V gene. The CDR3 sequence is 15 residues long. V shed 0 bases and J 3 bases; nucleotides not matched to a gene: 3.

This clonotype occurred a few times. CDR3 region: CASSLHLSGNTIYF. DNA for the CDR3: TGTGCCAGCAGTTTACATCTCTCGGGAAACACCATATATTTT. The J gene is TRBJ1-3, the V gene TRBV12-3 or TRBV12-4, with D unresolved. The CDR3 covers 14 residues. V was shortened by 2 bases and J by 4 bases, with 9 bases between the two germline ends.

This clonotype was observed a few times. This sequence joins TRBV18 and TRBJ2-7; D is possibly TRBD1 (6 bases). The ends were cut back, 0 bases at V and 0 bases at J, with 12 bases in the middle. The germline gives CDR1 KGHSH, CDR2 LQKENI. The CDR3 spans 16 residues. CDR3 DNA: TGTGCCAGCTCACCACCGAACAGGGTGAGCTCCTACGAGCAGTACTTC. Translating gives CASSPPNRVSSYEQYF.

The chain combines TRBV7-3 with TRBJ2-3, with D tentatively TRBD1 (8 bases). The V gene's germline CDR1 is SGHTA and CDR2 FQGTGA. CDR3 size: 16 residues. The germline V and J ends were trimmed by 5 bases and 2 bases, with 17 bases remaining between them. For the CDR3, the DNA is TGTGCCAGCAGCCCAACAGGGGGAGGGATCACAGATACGCAGTATTTT. It is translated as CASSPTGGGITDTQYF.

This chain connects TRBV29-1 to TRBJ2-7; 8 bases line up with TRBD1. CDR1 and CDR2 (germline): SQVTM, ANQGSEA. This CDR3 has 17 amino acids. Trimming at V came to 4 bases and at J to 0 bases, leaving 14 bases not matched to a gene. CDR3 nucleotides: TGCAGCGTTGCTAGCGTATGGACAGGGAAACCCTCCTACGAGCAGTACTTC. Translating gives CSVASVWTGKPSYEQYF.

V and J are TRBV5-1 and TRBJ1-1, with a tentative D call TRBD1 (6 bases). Trimming removed 3 bases from V and 1 base from J, with 19 bases in between. The CDR3 covers 17 residues. Germline assignment: CDR1 SGHRS and CDR2 YFSETQ. Here the CDR3 reads CASSYRTAMTPNTEAFF. CDR3 nucleotides: TGCGCCAGCAGCTACCGGACAGCCATGACACCGAACACTGAAGCTTTCTTT.

The CDR3 sequence is CAIALNRAYEQYF. CDR3 coding DNA: TGTGCCATCGCTCTGAACAGAGCCTACGAGCAGTACTTC. V gene TRBV10-3 combines with J gene TRBJ2-7; no clear D gene. The CDR3 extends over 13 amino acids. In germline, CDR1 is ENHRY, CDR2 SYGVKD. V shed 8 bases and J shed 2 bases, with 13 bases lying between them.

This chain links TRBV6-2 or TRBV6-3 with TRBJ2-3; no clear D. Per the germline V gene, CDR1 is MNHEY and CDR2 is SVGEGT. Trimming took 3 bases from V and 2 from J, leaving 9 bases between them. The CDR3 totals 14 residues. CDR3 DNA sequence: TGTGCCAGCAGTTATGGGCAAACCACAGATACGCAGTATTTT. Translated: CASSYGQTTDTQYF.

The V gene is TRBV5-5, the J gene TRBJ1-4; D not resolved. The V end was cut by 0 bases, the J end by 4 bases, with 10 bases between. The CDR3 has 15 residues. CDR1 is SGHKS and CDR2 is YYEKEE in the germline V gene (reference sequence). The CDR3 is CASSLASGVNEKLFF. For the CDR3, the DNA is TGTGCCAGCAGCTTGGCGTCAGGAGTTAATGAAAAACTGTTTTTT. The full variable domain, in which reference TRBV5-5 and TRBJ1-4 provide the parts outside the CDR3, is DAGVTQSPTHLIKTRGQQVTLRCSPISGHKSVSWYQQVLGQGPQFIFQYYEKEERGRGNFPDRFSARQFPNYSSELNVNALLLGDSALYLCASSLASGVNEKLFFGSGTQLSVL.

The chain joins TRBV20-1 to TRBJ2-5; TRBD2 matches 9 bases. The V segment lost 6 bases and the J segment 3 bases; nucleotides outside the gene matches: 8. The length of the CDR3 is 14 residues. CDR1 and CDR2 (germline): DFQATT, SNEGSKA (reference sequence). The DNA of the CDR3 is TGCAGTGCAGGGGAAGGCGGGAGGGAAGAGACCCAGTACTTC. It is translated as CSAGEGGREETQYF.

This clonotype was recorded a few times. The rearrangement links TRBV20-1 to TRBJ1-1; TRBD1 is a possible D gene (5 bases). V shed 6 bases and J shed 1 base, with 12 bases lying between them. Per the germline V gene, CDR1 is DFQATT and CDR2 is SNEGSKA (reference sequence). CDR3 size: 13 residues. The CDR3 DNA is TGCAGTGCCTTGACAGATCGGAACACTGAAGCTTTCTTT. Translating gives CSALTDRNTEAFF.

The chain joins TRBV20-1 to TRBJ1-1; D is ambiguous. Germline CDR1 reads DFQATT; CDR2 reads SNEGSKA (reference sequence). The CDR3 contains 13 residues. V dropped 1 base and J dropped 5 bases, with 11 bases sitting between them. The CDR3 is CSARGPRGTEAFF. In nucleotides, the CDR3 is TGCAGTGCTAGAGGACCGAGAGGGACTGAAGCTTTCTTT.

This clonotype has a handful of counts. The chain links TRBV29-1 to TRBJ1-1; D may be TRBD1 (6 bases). The V gene's germline CDR1 is SQVTM and CDR2 ANQGSEA. V was clipped by 8 bases and J by 4 bases, with 14 bases between them. This CDR3 contains 12 residues. CDR3 nucleotides: TGCAGCTCGAGTACAGGGTTCACTGAAGCTTTCTTT. The encoded protein is CSSSTGFTEAFF.

The chain links TRBV4-1 to TRBJ2-7; D is perhaps TRBD1 (5 bases). Trimming took off 3 bases at V and 2 bases at J, with 11 bases between the two ends. CDR3 length: 14 residues. Germline assignment: CDR1 MGHRA and CDR2 YSYEKL. This CDR3 reads CASSHRTTAYEQYF. CDR3 nucleotides: TGCGCCAGCAGCCACCGGACAACCGCCTACGAGCAGTACTTC.